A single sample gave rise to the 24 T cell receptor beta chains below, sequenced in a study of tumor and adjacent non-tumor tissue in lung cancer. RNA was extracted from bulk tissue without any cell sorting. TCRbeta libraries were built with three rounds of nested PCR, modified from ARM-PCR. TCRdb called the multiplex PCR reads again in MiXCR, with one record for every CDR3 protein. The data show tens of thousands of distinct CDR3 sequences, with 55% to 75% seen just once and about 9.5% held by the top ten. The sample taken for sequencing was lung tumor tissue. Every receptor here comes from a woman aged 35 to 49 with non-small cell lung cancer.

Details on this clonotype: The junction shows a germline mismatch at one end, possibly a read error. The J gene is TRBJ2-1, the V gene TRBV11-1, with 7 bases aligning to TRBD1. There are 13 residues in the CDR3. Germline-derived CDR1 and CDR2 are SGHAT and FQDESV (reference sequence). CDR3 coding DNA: TGTGCCAATAGCTTACACAGGGGATGGGATCAGTTTTTC. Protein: CANSLHRGWDQFF. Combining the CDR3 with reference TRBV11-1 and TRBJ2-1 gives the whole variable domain EAEVAQSPRYKITEKSQAVAFWCDPISGHATLYWYRQILGQGPELLVQFQDESVVDDSQLPKDRFSAERLKGVDSTLKIQPAELGDSAMYLCANSLHRGWDQFFGPGTRLTVL.

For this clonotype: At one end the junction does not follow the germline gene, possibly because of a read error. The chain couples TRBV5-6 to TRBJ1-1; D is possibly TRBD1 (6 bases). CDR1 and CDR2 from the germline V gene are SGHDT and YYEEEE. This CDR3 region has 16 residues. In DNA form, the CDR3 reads TGTGCCAGCAGCTTTAATCTGGACAGACCGAACACTGAAGTTATCTTT. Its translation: CASSFNLDRPNTEVIF.

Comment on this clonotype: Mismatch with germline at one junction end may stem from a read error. CDR3 sequence (DNA): TGCGCCACCAGTGAGAGCGGCAATCAGCCCCAGTATTTT. Protein product: CATSESGNQPQYF. The V call is TRBV10-2, the J call TRBJ1-5; tentative D call: TRBD2 (5 bases). The J call may not be correct, given that the DNA end is closer to TRBJ2-3. Per germline, CDR1 WSHSY and CDR2 SAAADI. This CDR3 has 13 residues.

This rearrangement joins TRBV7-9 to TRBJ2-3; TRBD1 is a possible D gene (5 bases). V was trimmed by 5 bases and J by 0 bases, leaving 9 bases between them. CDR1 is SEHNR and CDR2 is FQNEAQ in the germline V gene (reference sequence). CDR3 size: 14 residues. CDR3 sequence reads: CASSLDRSTDTQYF. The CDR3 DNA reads TGTGCCAGCAGCCTCGACAGAAGCACAGATACGCAGTATTTT.

This CDR3 reads CTSSLMGAQRVYEQYF. For the CDR3, the DNA is TGTACTAGCAGCTTGATGGGGGCCCAACGGGTATACGAGCAGTACTTC. The chain links TRBV5-6 to TRBJ2-7; D might be TRBD1 or TRBD2, each matching 6 bases. The germline CDR1 and CDR2 sequences are SGHDT and YYEEEE. This CDR3 has 16 residues.

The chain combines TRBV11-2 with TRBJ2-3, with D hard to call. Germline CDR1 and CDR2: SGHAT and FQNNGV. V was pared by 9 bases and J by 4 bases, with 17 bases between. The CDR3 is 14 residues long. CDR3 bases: TGTGCCAGTAGTCCTCTAAGCGCGCCAGATACGCAGTATTTT. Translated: CASSPLSAPDTQYF.

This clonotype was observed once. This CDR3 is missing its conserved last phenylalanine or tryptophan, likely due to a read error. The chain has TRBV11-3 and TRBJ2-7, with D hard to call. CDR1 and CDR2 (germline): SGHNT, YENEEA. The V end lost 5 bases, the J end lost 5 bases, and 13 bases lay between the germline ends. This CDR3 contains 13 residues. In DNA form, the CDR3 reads TGTGCCAGCAGCCCCGGACCACTCAACGAGCAGTACTCA. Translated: CASSPGPLNEQYS.

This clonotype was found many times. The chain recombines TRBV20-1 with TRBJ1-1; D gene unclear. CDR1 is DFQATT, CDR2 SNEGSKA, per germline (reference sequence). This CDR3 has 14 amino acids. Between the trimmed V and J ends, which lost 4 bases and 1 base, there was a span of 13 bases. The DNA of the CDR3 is TGCAGTGCTACCTTCTTCCGGGGGAACACTGAAGCTTTCTTT. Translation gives CSATFFRGNTEAFF.

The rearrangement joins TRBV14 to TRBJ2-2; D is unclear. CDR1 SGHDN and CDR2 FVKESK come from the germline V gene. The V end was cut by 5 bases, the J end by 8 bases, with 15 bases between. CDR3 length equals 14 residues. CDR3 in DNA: TGTGCCAGCAGCTCCGTGGCCGAACCTGGGGAGCTGTTTTTT. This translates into CASSSVAEPGELFF.

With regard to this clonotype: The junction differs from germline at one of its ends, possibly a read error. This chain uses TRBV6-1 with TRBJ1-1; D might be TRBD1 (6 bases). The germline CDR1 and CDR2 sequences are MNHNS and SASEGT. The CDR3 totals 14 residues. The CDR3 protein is CTSNKQGGGTEAFF. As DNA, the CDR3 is TGTACCAGCAATAAACAGGGAGGAGGAACTGAAGCTTTCTTT.

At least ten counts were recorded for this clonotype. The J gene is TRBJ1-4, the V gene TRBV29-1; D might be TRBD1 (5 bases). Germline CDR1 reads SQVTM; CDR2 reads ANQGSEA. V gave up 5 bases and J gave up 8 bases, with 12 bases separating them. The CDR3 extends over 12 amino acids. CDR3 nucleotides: TGCAGCGTTATGAAGGGGAGGGAAAAACTGTTTTTT. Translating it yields CSVMKGREKLFF.

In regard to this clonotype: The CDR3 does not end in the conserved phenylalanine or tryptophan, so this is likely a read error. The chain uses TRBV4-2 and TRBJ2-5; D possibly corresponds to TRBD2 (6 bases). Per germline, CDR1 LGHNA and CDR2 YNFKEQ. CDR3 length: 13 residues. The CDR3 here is CASSPGESEIQYI. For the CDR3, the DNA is TGTGCCAGCAGCCCGGGGGAGTCAGAGATCCAGTACATC.

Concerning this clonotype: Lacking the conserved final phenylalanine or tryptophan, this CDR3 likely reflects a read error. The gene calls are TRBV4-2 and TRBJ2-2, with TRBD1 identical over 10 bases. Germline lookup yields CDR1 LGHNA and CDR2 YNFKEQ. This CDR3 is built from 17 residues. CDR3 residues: CTSRQERIGQGAGELFV. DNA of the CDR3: TGTACCAGCAGACAAGAAAGGATAGGACAGGGGGCCGGGGAGCTGTTTGTT.

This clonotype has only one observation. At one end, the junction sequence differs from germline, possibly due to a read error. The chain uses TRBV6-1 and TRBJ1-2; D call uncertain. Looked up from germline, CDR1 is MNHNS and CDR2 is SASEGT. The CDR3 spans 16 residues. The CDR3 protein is CASSELASWPNYGYTF. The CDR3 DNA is TGTGCCAGCAGTGAACTGGCGTCCTGGCCTAACTATGGCTACACCTTT.

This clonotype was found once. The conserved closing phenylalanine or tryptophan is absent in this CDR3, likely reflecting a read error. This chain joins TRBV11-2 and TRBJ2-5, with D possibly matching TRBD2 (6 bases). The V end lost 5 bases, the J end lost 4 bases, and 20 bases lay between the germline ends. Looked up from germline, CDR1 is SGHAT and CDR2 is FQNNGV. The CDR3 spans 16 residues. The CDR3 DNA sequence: TGTGCCAGCAGCCCAGTTGGGCGGAGGGCCCGAGAGACCCAGTACGTC. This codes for CASSPVGRRARETQYV.

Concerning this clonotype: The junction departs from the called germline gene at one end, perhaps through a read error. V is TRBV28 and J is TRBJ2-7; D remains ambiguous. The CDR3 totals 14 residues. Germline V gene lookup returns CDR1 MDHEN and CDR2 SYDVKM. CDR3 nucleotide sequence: TGTGCCAGGAGTTTACTGGTAGGTCGGGTCGAGCAGTACTTC. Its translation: CARSLLVGRVEQYF. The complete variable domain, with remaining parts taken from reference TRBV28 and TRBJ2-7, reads DVKVTQSSRYLVKRTGEKVFLECVQDMDHENMFWYRQDPGLGLRLIYFSYDVKMKEKGDIPEGYSVSREKKERFSLILESASTNQTSMYLCARSLLVGRVEQYFGPGTRLTVT.

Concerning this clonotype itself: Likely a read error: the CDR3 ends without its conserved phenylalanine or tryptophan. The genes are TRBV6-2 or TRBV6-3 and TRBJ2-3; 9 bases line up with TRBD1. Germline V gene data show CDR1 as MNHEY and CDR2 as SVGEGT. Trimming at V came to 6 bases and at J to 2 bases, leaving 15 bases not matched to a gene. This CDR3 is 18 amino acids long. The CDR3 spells CASSSGLGQGDYTDTQYS. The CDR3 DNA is TGTGCCAGCAGCAGCGGGCTGGGACAGGGAGATTACACAGATACGCAGTATTCT.

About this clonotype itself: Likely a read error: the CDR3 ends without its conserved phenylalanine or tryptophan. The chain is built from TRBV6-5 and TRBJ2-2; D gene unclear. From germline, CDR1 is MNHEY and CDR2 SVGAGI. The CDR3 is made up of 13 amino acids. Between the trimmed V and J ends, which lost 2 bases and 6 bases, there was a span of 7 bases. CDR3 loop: CASSYRISGELFY. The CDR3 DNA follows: TGTGCCAGCAGTTACAGGATTTCCGGGGAGCTGTTTTAT.

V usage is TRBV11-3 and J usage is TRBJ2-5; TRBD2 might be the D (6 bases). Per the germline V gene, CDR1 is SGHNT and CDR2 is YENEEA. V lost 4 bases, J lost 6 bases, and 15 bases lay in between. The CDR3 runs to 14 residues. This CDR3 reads CASSSSGGGKTQYF. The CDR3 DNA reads TGTGCCAGCAGCTCGAGTGGAGGAGGGAAGACCCAGTACTTC.

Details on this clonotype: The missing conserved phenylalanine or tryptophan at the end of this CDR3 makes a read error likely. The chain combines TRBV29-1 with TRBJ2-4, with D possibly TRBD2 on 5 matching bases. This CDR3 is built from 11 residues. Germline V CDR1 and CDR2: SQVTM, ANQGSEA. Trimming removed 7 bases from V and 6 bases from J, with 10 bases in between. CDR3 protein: CSDGRINIQYL. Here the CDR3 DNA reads TGCAGCGATGGGAGAATAAACATTCAGTACCTC.

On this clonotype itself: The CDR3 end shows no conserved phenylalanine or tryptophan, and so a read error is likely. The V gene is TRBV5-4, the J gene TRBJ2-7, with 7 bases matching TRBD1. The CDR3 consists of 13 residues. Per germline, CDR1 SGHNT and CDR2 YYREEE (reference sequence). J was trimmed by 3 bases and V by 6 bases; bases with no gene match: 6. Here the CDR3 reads CASNSGTDYEQYL. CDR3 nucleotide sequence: TGTGCCAGCAACTCCGGGACAGACTACGAGCAGTACCTA.

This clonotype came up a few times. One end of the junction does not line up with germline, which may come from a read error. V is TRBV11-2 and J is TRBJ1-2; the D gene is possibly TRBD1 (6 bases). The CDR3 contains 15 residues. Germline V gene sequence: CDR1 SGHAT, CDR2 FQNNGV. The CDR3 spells CTSSQANRVNYGYTF. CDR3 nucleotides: TGTACCAGCAGCCAGGCAAACAGGGTTAACTATGGCTACACCTTC.

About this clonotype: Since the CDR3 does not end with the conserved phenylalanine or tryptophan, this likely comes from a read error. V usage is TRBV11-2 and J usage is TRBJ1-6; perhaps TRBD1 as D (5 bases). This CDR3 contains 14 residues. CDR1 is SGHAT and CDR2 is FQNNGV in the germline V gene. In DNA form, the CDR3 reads TGTGCCAGCAGCTCAGACAGAGATAATTCATCCCTCCACTAT. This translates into CASSSDRDNSSLHY.

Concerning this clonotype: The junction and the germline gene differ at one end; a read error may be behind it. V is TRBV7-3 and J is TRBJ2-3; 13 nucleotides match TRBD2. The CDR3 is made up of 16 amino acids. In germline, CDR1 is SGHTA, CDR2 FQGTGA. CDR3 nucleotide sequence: TGTGCCATCAGCCTATCACTAGCGGGGGGGGCAGATACGCAGTATTTT. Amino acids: CAISLSLAGGADTQYF.